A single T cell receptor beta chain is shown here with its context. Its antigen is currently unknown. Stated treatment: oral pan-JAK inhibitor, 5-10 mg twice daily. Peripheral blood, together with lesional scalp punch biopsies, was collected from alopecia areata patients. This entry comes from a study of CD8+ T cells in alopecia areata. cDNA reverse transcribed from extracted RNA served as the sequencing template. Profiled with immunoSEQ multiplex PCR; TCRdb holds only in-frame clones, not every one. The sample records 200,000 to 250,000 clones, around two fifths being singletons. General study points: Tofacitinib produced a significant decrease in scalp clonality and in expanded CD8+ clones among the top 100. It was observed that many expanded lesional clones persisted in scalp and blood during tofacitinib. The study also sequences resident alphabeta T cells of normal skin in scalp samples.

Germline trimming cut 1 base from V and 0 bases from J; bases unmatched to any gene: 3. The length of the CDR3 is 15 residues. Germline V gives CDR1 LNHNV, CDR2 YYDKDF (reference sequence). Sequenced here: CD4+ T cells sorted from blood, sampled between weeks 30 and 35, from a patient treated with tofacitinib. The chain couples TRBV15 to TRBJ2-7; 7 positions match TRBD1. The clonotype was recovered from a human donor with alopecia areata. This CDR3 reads CATSRGDRSSYEQYF. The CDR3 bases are TGTGCCACCAGCAGAGGGGACAGAAGCTCCTACGAGCAGTACTTC.